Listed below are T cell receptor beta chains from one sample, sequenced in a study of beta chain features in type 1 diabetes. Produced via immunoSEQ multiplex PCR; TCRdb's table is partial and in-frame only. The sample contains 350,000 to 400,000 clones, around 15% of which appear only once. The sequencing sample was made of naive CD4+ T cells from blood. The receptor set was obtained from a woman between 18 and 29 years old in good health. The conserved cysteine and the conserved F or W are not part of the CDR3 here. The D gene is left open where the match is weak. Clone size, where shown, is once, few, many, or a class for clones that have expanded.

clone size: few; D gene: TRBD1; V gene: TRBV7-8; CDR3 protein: ASSSQGAGRETQY
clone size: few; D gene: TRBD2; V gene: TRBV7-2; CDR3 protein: ASSSLRTSGRAYNEQF
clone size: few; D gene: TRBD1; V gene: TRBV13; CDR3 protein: ASSYGQGGLAF
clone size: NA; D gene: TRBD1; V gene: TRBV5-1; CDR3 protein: ASSPWTGDSYNEQF
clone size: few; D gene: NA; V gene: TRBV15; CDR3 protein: ATSREGAGELF
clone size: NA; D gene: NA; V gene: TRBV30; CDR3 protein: AWNGQVNSNEQF
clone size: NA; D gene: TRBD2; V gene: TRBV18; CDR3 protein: ASPSREANEQF
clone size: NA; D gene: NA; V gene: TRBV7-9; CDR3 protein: ASSLPGGGAF
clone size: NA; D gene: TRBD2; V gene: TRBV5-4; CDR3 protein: ASSHIGTSGSTDTQY
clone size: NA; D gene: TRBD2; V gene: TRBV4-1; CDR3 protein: ASSQVLGLAGEKGETQY
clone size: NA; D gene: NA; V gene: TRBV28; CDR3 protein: ASTSGGTGIQY
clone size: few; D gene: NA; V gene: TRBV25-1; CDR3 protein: ASSVSGEANYGYT
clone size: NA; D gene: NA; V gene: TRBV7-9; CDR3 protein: ASSSGQPTEKLF
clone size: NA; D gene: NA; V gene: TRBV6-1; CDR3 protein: ASSSSGVNYGYT
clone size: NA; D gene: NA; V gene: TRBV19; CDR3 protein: ASSISGMNTEAF
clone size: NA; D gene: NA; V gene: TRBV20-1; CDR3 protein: SAGGPSLF
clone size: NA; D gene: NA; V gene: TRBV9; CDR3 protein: ASSDREGVKNIQY
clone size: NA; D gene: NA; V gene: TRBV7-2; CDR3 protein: ASSRGGAHSNQPQH
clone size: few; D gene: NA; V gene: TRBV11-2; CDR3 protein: ASSLQQETQY
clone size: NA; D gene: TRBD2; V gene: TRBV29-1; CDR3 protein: SVEGDYESYNEQF
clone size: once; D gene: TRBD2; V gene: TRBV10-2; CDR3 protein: ASIRTSGQETQY
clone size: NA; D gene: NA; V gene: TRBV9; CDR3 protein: ASSPPPNKSGANVLT
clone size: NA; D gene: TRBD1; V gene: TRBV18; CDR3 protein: ASSWGQGRVYEQY
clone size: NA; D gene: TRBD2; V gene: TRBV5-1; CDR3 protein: ASSFPGLAGGNNEQF
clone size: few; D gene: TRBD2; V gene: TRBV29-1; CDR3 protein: SALPRLANNEQF
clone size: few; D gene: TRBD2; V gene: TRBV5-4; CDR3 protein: ASSLIRLAGDSYEQY
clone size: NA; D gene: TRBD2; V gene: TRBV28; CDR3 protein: ASSLGTSGTPLPRETQY
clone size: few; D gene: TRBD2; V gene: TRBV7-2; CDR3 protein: ASSSTSGFYNEQF
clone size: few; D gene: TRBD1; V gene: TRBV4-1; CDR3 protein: ASSQMTGLGGYEETQY
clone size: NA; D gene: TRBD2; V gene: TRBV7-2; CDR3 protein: ASSSAWTSGRNTDTQY
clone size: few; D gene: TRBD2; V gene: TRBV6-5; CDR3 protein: ASRPTSGIWTQY
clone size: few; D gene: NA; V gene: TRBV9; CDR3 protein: ASSANTGLEEAF
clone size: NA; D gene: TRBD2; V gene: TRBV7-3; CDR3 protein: ASSASGTSGRDQQY
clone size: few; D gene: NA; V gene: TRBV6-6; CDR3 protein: ASSYVTGSYEQY
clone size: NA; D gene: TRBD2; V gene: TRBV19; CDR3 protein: ASSRGLAGYQETQY
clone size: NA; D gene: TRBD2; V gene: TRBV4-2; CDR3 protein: ASSQDAAGESQNIQY
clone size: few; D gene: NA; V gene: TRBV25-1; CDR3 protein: ASALAGSTEAF
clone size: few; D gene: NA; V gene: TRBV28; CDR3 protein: ASTSPVYEQY
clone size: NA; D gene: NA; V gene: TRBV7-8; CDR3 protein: ASSLGGSFNQPQH
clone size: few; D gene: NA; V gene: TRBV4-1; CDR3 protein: ASSQDRVLTFEQY
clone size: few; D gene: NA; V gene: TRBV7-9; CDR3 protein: ASSWDKRARTEAF
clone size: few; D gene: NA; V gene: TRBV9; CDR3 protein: ASSRHTQGDYGYT
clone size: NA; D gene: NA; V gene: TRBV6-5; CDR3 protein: ASSYSYGITEAF
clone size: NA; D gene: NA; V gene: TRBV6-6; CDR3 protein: ASSWQGTSYEQY
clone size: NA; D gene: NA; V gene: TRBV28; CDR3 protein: ASIQYGNQPQH